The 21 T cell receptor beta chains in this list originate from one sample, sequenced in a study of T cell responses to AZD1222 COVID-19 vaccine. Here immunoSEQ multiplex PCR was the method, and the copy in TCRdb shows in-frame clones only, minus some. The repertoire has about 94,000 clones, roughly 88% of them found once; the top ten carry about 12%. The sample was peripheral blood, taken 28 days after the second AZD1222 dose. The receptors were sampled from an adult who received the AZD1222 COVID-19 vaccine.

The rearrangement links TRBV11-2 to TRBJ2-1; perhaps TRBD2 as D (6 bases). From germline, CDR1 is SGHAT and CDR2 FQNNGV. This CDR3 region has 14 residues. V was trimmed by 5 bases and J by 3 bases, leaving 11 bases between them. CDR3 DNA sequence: TGTGCCAGCAGCCCCCGCGGGAACTACAATGAGCAGTTCTTC. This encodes CASSPRGNYNEQFF.

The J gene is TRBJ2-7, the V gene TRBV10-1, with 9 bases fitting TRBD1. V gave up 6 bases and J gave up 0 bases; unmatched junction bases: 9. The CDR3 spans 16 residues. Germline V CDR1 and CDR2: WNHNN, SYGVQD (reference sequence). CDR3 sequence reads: CASSAGTGTSSYEQYF. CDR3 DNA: TGCGCCAGCAGCGCCGGGACAGGGACGAGCTCCTACGAGCAGTACTTC.

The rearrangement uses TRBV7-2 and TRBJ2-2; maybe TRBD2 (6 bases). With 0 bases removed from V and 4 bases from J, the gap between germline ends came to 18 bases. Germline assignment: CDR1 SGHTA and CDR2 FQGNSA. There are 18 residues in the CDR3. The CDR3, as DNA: TGTGCCAGCAGCTTAGCGCTATCACGGACTATCTTCACCGGGGAGCTGTTTTTT. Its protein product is CASSLALSRTIFTGELFF.

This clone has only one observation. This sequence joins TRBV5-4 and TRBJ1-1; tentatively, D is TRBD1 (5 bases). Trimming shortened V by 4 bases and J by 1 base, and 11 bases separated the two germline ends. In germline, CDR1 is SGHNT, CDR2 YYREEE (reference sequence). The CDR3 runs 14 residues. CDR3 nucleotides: TGTGCCAGCAGCCGAGCCGGGGGGAACACTGAAGCTTTCTTT. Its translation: CASSRAGGNTEAFF.

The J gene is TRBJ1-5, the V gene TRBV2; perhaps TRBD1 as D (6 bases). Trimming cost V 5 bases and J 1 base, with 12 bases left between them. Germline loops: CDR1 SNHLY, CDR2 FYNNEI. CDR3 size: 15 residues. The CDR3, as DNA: TGTGCCAGCAGTAGTAATCAGGGGAGCAATCAGCCCCAGCATTTT. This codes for CASSSNQGSNQPQHF.

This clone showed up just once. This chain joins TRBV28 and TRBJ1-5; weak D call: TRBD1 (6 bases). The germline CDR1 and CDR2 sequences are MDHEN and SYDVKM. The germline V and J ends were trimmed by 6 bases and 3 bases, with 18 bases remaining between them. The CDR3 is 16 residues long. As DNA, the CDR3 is TGTGCCAGCAGAACATCCGGAACAGGGAACAATCAGCCCCAGCATTTT. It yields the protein CASRTSGTGNNQPQHF.

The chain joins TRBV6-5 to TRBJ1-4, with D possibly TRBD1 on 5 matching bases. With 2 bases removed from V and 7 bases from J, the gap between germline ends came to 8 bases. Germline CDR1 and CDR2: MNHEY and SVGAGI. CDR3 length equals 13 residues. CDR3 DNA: TGTGCCAGCAGTTACACCGGGGGTGAAAAACTGTTTTTT. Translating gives CASSYTGGEKLFF.

CDR3 DNA sequence: TGTGCCAGCAGCCAAGAATTCGGGGGCCGGTACGAGCAGTACTTC. Translation: CASSQEFGGRYEQYF. The J gene is TRBJ2-7, the V gene TRBV3-1 (or the pseudogene TRBV3-2); D is tentatively TRBD1 or TRBD2 (6 bases each). Trimming took 0 bases from V and 4 from J, leaving 13 bases between them. CDR3 length: 15 residues. Germline lookup yields CDR1 LGHDT and CDR2 YNNKEL (reference sequence).

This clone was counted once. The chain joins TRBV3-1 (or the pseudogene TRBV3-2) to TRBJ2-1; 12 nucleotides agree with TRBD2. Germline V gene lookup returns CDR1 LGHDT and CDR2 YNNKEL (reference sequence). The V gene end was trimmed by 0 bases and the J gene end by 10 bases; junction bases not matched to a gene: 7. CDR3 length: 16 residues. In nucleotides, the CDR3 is TGTGCCAGCAGCCAAGAACTAGCGGGAGGTATGAGGGAGCAGTTCTTC. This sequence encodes CASSQELAGGMREQFF.

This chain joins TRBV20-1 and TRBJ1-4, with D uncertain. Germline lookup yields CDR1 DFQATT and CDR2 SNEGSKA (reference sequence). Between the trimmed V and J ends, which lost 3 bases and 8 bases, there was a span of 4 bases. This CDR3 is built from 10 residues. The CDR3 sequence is CSASYEKLFF. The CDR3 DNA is TGCAGTGCTAGTTACGAAAAACTGTTTTTT.

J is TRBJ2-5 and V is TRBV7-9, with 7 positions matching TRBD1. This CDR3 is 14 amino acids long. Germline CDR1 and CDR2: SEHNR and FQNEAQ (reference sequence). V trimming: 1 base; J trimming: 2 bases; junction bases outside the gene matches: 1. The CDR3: CASSLGTGQETQYF. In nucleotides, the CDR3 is TGTGCCAGCAGCTTAGGGACAGGACAAGAGACCCAGTACTTC.

Written as DNA, the CDR3 is TGCGCCAGTATCCGGGACAGAACCTCCGACTCTTCCATGAACACTGAAGCTTTCTTT. This translates into CASIRDRTSDSSMNTEAFF. The V and J genes are TRBV23-1 and TRBJ1-1, with 7 bases aligning to TRBD1. TRBV23-1 is an ORF, and what it does is uncertain. This CDR3 has 19 residues. V dropped 9 bases and J dropped 0; count of bases not matched to a gene: 22.

The CDR3 nucleotides read TGTGCCAGCAGCCGGGACAGTGGGACTAGCGGGAGGGCCGCTGAGCAGTTCTTC. This translates into CASSRDSGTSGRAAEQFF. The chain carries TRBV7-9 and TRBJ2-1, with TRBD2 identical over 16 bases. This CDR3 contains 18 residues. Germline values: CDR1 SEHNR, CDR2 FQNEAQ (reference sequence). The V gene end was trimmed by 5 bases and the J gene end by 9 bases; junction bases not matched to a gene: 13.

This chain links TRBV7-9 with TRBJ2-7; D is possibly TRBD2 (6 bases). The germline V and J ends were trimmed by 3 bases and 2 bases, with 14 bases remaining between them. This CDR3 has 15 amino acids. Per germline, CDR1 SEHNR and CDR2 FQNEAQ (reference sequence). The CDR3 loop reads CASSFGTQDAYEQYF. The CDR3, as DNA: TGTGCCAGCAGCTTTGGGACTCAGGACGCCTACGAGCAGTACTTC. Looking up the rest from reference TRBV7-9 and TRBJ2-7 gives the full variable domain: DTGVSQNPRHKITKRGQNVTFRCDPISEHNRLYWYRQTLGQGPEFLTYFQNEAQLEKSRLLSDRFSAERPKGSFSTLEIQRTEQGDSAMYLCASSFGTQDAYEQYFGPGTRLTVT.

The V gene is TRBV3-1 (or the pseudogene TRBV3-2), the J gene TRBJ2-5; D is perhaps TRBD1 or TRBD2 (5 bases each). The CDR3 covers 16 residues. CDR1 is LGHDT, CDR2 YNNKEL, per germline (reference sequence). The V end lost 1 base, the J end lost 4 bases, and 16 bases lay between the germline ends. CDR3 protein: CASSQVLLGPLETQYF. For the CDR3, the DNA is TGTGCCAGCAGCCAAGTTCTGCTGGGACCATTAGAGACCCAGTACTTC.

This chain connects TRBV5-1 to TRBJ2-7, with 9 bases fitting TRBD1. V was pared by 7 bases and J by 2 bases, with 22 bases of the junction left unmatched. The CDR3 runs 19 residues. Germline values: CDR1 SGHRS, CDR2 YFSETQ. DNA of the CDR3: TGCGCCAGCGCCCGCACCCCGGGACAGGGTCACGGTGGGGCCTACGAGCAGTACTTC. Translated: CASARTPGQGHGGAYEQYF.

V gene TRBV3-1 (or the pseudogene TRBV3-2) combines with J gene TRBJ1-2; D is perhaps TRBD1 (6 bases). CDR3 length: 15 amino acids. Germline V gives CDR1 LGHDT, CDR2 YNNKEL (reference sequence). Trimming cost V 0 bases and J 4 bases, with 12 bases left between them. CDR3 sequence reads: CASSQDRGGSYGYTF. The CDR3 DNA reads TGTGCCAGCAGCCAAGATCGGGGGGGCAGCTATGGCTACACCTTC.

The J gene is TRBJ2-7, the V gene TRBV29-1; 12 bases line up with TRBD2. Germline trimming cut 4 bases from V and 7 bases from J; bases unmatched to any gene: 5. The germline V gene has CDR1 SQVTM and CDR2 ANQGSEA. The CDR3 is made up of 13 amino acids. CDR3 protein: CSVASGRAREQYF. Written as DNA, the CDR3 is TGCAGCGTTGCTAGCGGGAGGGCCAGGGAGCAGTACTTC.

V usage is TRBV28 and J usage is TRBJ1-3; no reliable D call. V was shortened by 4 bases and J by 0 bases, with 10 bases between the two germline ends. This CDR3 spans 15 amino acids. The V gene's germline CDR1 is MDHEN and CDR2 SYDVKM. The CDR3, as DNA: TGTGCCAGCAGTTCGGACGCATACTCTGGAAACACCATATATTTT. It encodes CASSSDAYSGNTIYF.

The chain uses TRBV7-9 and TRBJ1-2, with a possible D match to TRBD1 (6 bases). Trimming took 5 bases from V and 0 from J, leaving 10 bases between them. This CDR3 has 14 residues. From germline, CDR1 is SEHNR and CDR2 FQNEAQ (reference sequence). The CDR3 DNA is TGTGCCAGCAGCCAGGGGCCCCCTAACTATGGCTACACCTTC. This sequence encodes CASSQGPPNYGYTF.

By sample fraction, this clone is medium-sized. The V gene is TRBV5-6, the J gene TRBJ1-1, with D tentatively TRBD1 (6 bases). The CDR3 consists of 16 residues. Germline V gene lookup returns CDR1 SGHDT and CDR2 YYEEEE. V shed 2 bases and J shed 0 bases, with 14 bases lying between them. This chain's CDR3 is CASSFRAGEMNTEAFF. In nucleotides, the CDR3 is TGTGCCAGCAGCTTTAGGGCAGGGGAAATGAACACTGAAGCTTTCTTT.